Described below is a single TCR beta chain sequence and its context. Its antigen is unknown. This entry belongs to a study of T-cell memory formation after mild COVID-19. General study points: Some clones that responded turned up in pre-infection memory, which suggests that cross-reactive memory joined in. There was a balanced CD4/CD8 profile in clones contracting day 15 to 85, and later expanders leaned CD4+. Contracting CD8+ clones were enriched in EMRA, CD4+ mainly in CM and EM.

The CDR3 spans 11 residues. CDR1 is SNHLY and CDR2 is FYNNEI in the germline V gene. The germline V and J ends were trimmed by 4 bases and 6 bases, with 7 bases remaining between them. With constant-segment primers, 5'RACE yielded cDNA libraries of TCR alpha and TCR beta that carried sample barcodes and UMIs. From the 5' RACE reads, TCRdb called clonotypes with MiXCR, one entry per CDR3 protein. Among about 190,000 distinct CDR3 sequences listed, around 20% were seen once. Sequencing used PBMCs or a T cell subset sorted from them (not recorded which). The TCR originated in an adult woman who had mild COVID-19 (a few samples of this study predate the infection). Cell type and time point are not known. This chain uses TRBV2 with TRBJ2-7; no reliable D call. In DNA, the CDR3 is TGTGCCAGCAGTGCCGGCCTCGAGCAGTACTTC. This encodes CASSAGLEQYF. The whole variable domain, filled in from reference TRBV2 and TRBJ2-7, reads EPEVTQTPSHQVTQMGQEVILRCVPISNHLYFYWYRQILGQKVEFLVSFYNNEISEKSEIFDDQFSVERPDGSNFTLKIRSTKLEDSAMYFCASSAGLEQYFGPGTRLTVT.